This T cell receptor beta chain was obtained from a study of blood T cell repertoires in COVID-19. Whole-study context: Collection of acute and convalescent COVID-19 samples took place in the United States, Italy and Spain. In each case, the material was cDNA or gDNA derived from T cells, B-cell-depleted T cells, or PBMCs.

V was pared by 4 bases and J by 6 bases, with 12 bases between. The CDR3 is made up of 14 amino acids. Per the germline V gene, CDR1 is PRHDT and CDR2 is FYEKMQ (reference sequence). The authors' processing: Amplification of reference gene primers was used by the study to estimate nucleated cell counts. The repertoire was sequenced with immunoSEQ multiplex PCR; TCRdb's copy has only in-frame clones and lacks some. The D gene and trimming were derived from the DNA, and the V and J assignments and clone size from that table. The sample includes 100,000 to 140,000 clones, approximately 90% seen only once; the top ten take more than 0.9%.

This receptor was identified in a woman aged 25 to 39 with acute or convalescent COVID-19. This chain links TRBV13 with TRBJ1-4, with D perhaps TRBD1 (6 bases). Specimen: peripheral blood. The CDR3 spells CASSSGTRDEKLFF. The CDR3 nucleotides read TGTGCCAGCAGCTCTGGGACACGCGATGAAAAACTGTTTTTT.